The source of this T cell receptor (beta chain) is a study of T cell responses to AZD1222 COVID-19 vaccine. On the study more broadly: Second-dose intervals of approximately 4 or approximately 12 weeks were pooled. Broader study findings: Spike-specific TCR breadth and depth were elevated following two AZD1222 doses. The span of vaccine-associated CD4 TCRs extended across spike, with dominance at 160-218 and 743-854.

This table comes from immunoSEQ multiplex PCR, and its TCRdb copy is limited to in-frame clones, with some not included. The sample yields approximately 44,000 clones, around 80% seen once. As to this clone: Its cognate antigen is unknown.

Germline-derived CDR1 and CDR2 are SGHRS and YFSETQ. Deletions cut 4 bases from V and 6 bases from J, with 19 bases between. The CDR3 has 15 residues. This chain connects TRBV5-1 to TRBJ1-1; possibly TRBD1 for D (6 bases). Sample: peripheral blood, taken on day 0 of AZD1222 vaccination. The sequence came from an adult in good health. The CDR3: CASSPRPGADAEAFF. Here the CDR3 DNA reads TGCGCCAGCAGCCCGCGGCCGGGGGCCGACGCTGAAGCTTTCTTT.